This passage covers 19 T cell receptor beta chains from one sample sequenced in a study of identical twins. TCRdb called the 5' RACE reads again in MiXCR, with one record for every CDR3 protein. The sample lists 500,000 or so distinct CDR3 sequences, approximately 22% occurring once. In addition, the sample was reused for a study of T cells expressing NK-cell markers.

The sample taken for sequencing was CD4+ T cells sorted from blood. All receptors come from a woman between 18 and 29 years old in good health.

CDR3 protein: CSARGAGVNTDTQYF. CDR3 DNA: TGCAGTGCTAGAGGAGCGGGGGTCAACACAGATACGCAGTATTTT. This chain joins TRBV20-1 and TRBJ2-3, with 8 bases aligning to TRBD2. V lost 1 base and J lost 2; bases outside the gene matches: 5. This CDR3 region has 15 residues. Germline lookup yields CDR1 DFQATT and CDR2 SNEGSKA (reference sequence).

This clonotype showed up just a few times. The chain recombines TRBV5-1 with TRBJ1-1; unclear D gene. The V gene lost 0 bases and the J gene lost 2 bases, with 8 bases spanning the gap. The germline CDR1 and CDR2 sequences are SGHRS and YFSETQ. The CDR3 has 14 amino acids. CDR3 in amino acids: CASSLGAANTEAFF. The CDR3 DNA sequence: TGCGCCAGCAGCTTGGGCGCAGCAAACACTGAAGCTTTCTTT.

The CDR3 is CASSPIDVDSSYEQYF. The CDR3 nucleotides read TGTGCCAGCAGCCCTATCGACGTGGACAGCTCCTACGAGCAGTACTTC. The genes are TRBV9 and TRBJ2-7; possible D gene TRBD1, 6 bases. Trimming pared 4 bases from V and 0 bases from J, leaving 17 bases between. Germline assignment: CDR1 SGDLS and CDR2 YYNGEE. CDR3 length equals 16 residues.

This clonotype appeared a single time. This chain connects TRBV27 to TRBJ2-1, with 9 bases lining up with TRBD2. CDR1 is MNHEY and CDR2 is SMNVEV in the germline V gene (reference sequence). The CDR3 extends over 16 amino acids. V trimming: 7 bases; J trimming: 5 bases; junction bases outside the gene matches: 12. The CDR3 is CASNRVGLAGNNEQFF. CDR3 DNA sequence: TGTGCCAGCAACAGGGTGGGGCTAGCGGGAAACAATGAGCAGTTCTTC.

J is TRBJ2-7 and V is TRBV6-5; no firm D call. The CDR3 is made up of 14 amino acids. V shed 2 bases and J shed 3 bases, with 11 bases lying between them. Germline lookup yields CDR1 MNHEY and CDR2 SVGAGI. CDR3 in DNA: TGTGCCAGCAGTTACGGGAAGAACGTCTACGAGCAGTACTTC. Its translation: CASSYGKNVYEQYF.

The V call is TRBV5-6, the J call TRBJ2-2, with 9 bases matching TRBD2. Per germline, CDR1 SGHDT and CDR2 YYEEEE. The CDR3 runs to 16 residues. With 3 bases clipped from V and 7 bases from J, the junction kept 10 bases outside the gene matches. The CDR3 bases are TGTGCCAGCAGCTGGACCCTCCCTAGCGGGATCGGGGAGCTGTTTTTT. This sequence encodes CASSWTLPSGIGELFF.

This clonotype was counted a few times. The gene calls are TRBV5-6 and TRBJ2-7; D possibly matches TRBD1 or TRBD2 (5 bases each). This CDR3 comprises 13 residues. In germline, CDR1 is SGHDT, CDR2 YYEEEE. V dropped 4 bases and J dropped 3 bases, with 11 bases sitting between them. The CDR3 DNA follows: TGTGCCAGCAGCCAGGGACGGATCTACGAGCAGTACTTC. It codes for CASSQGRIYEQYF.

At least ten counts were recorded for this clonotype. The chain uses TRBV15 and TRBJ1-1; 8 nucleotides match TRBD1. This CDR3 has 13 residues. J gave up 9 bases and V 3 bases, and 6 bases lay outside the gene matches. Germline CDR1 reads LNHNV; CDR2 reads YYDKDF (reference sequence). CDR3 in amino acids: CATSRDQGAQAFF. The CDR3 region has the DNA TGTGCCACCAGCAGGGACCAGGGGGCCCAAGCTTTCTTT.

This clonotype turned up a few times. The CDR3 here is CSASPYTYEQYF. CDR3 nucleotides: TGCAGTGCTAGCCCCTACACCTACGAGCAGTACTTC. The rearrangement links TRBV20-1 to TRBJ2-7, with no clear D. The CDR3 runs 12 residues. Per germline, CDR1 DFQATT and CDR2 SNEGSKA (reference sequence). V was pared by 3 bases and J by 2 bases, with 8 bases between.

This clonotype has only a few counts. This sequence joins TRBV6-6 and TRBJ2-5, with D perhaps matching TRBD1 or TRBD2 (5 bases each). This CDR3 has 13 amino acids. V was clipped by 6 bases and J by 9 bases, with 17 bases between them. Germline lookup yields CDR1 MNHNY and CDR2 SVGAGI (reference sequence). In DNA, the CDR3 is TGTGCCAGCAGGACCGGGACGGTGGTAGCCCAGTACTTC. It specifies CASRTGTVVAQYF.

In this sample, this clonotype turned up once. The junction and the germline gene differ at one end; a read error may be behind it. The chain recombines TRBV2 with TRBJ1-2; TRBD1 might be the D (5 bases). Looked up from germline, CDR1 is SNHLY and CDR2 is FYNNEI. This CDR3 has 14 amino acids. CDR3 sequence (DNA): TGTGCCAGCAGTGTAGGCCAGGGTGACTATGGCTATACCTTC. Translating it yields CASSVGQGDYGYTF.

The chain combines TRBV6-5 with TRBJ2-7; TRBD1 aligns across 8 bases. CDR1 and CDR2 (germline): MNHEY, SVGAGI. This CDR3 has 12 residues. With 8 bases clipped from V and 3 bases from J, the junction kept 3 bases outside the gene matches. The CDR3 region is CASSTGVYEQYF. The DNA of the CDR3 is TGTGCCAGCTCGACAGGGGTCTACGAGCAGTACTTC.

In this sample, this clonotype turned up a few times. The chain links TRBV20-1 to TRBJ2-3; D gene uncertain. V was shortened by 5 bases and J by 7 bases, with 10 bases between the two germline ends. From germline, CDR1 is DFQATT and CDR2 SNEGSKA (reference sequence). The CDR3 consists of 11 residues. DNA for the CDR3: TGCAGTGCTGAACTCTCGAATACGCAGTATTTT. This codes for CSAELSNTQYF.

This clonotype was found many times. This chain links TRBV29-1 with TRBJ2-2; D is possibly TRBD1 or TRBD2 (5 bases each). Germline V gene sequence: CDR1 SQVTM, CDR2 ANQGSEA. This CDR3 spans 15 amino acids. V was shortened by 4 bases and J by 5 bases, with 17 bases between the two germline ends. Here the CDR3 reads CSVGRARVVTGELFF. In DNA, the CDR3 is TGCAGCGTTGGGCGGGCCAGGGTTGTAACCGGGGAGCTGTTTTTT.

This clonotype came up once. The rearrangement joins TRBV4-3 to TRBJ2-7; D possibly uses TRBD1 or TRBD2 (5 bases each). Germline CDR1 LGHNA, CDR2 YSLEER. V lost 0 bases and J 3 bases, leaving 12 bases between the germline ends. The CDR3 totals 15 residues. In DNA, the CDR3 is TGCGCCAGCAGCCAAGAGGCCGGGGCCGACTACGAGCAGTACTTC. This translates into CASSQEAGADYEQYF.

The V call is TRBV7-2, the J call TRBJ1-2; D is ambiguous. Trimming left V 5 bases short and J 1 base short, with 11 bases between. The CDR3 contains 14 residues. CDR1 and CDR2 (germline): SGHTA, FQGNSA. The CDR3 nucleotides read TGTGCCAGCAGCCGAGGTCAGGATAACTATGGCTACACCTTC. This encodes CASSRGQDNYGYTF.

The CDR3 loop is CASRVFRQSTDTQYF. The CDR3 nucleotides are TGTGCCAGCAGGGTGTTTAGACAGAGCACAGATACGCAGTATTTT. This chain links TRBV11-2 with TRBJ2-3; perhaps TRBD1 as D (5 bases). In germline, CDR1 is SGHAT, CDR2 FQNNGV. V was clipped by 6 bases and J by 0 bases, with 13 bases between them. The CDR3 consists of 15 residues.

The chain is built from TRBV4-3 and TRBJ1-2, with TRBD1 as a possible D gene (6 bases). The CDR3 totals 16 residues. The V gene's germline CDR1 is LGHNA and CDR2 YSLEER. V lost 3 bases and J 0 bases, leaving 14 bases between the germline ends. The DNA for the CDR3 is TGCGCCAGCAGCCAGGCCGAAGGGGGAGCTAACTATGGCTACACCTTC. This codes for CASSQAEGGANYGYTF.

The genes are TRBV5-1 and TRBJ2-5; 7 nucleotides match TRBD1. The CDR3 has 15 residues. Trimming at V came to 2 bases and at J to 2 bases, leaving 6 bases not matched to a gene. Germline V gives CDR1 SGHRS, CDR2 YFSETQ. CDR3 loop: CASSFPGQIQETQYF. CDR3 bases: TGCGCCAGCAGCTTTCCGGGACAGATTCAAGAGACCCAGTACTTC.